The clone carrying this TCR beta chain was counted between two and nine times. Both 60 Vbeta primers and 13 Jbeta primers went into the PCR. Assay used: immunoSEQ multiplex PCR; TCRdb lists only in-frame clones, some missing. This sample has more than 90,000 clones, with about 86% found just once. The data belong to a study of cytomegalovirus exposure and HLA in healthy donors. V was shortened by 4 bases and J by 1 base, with 17 bases between the two germline ends. Germline V CDR1 and CDR2: SGHTA, FQGNSA. The length of the CDR3 is 16 residues. The chain carries TRBV7-2 and TRBJ2-7; tentative D call: TRBD2 (6 bases). The TCR originated in a woman in her seventies in good health and CMV-seropositive. Sample: PBMCs. The CDR3 region has the DNA TGTGCCAGCAGCTCCTCGGGGGTCTCGGGTTCCTACGAGCAGTACTTC. Amino acids: CASSSSGVSGSYEQYF.